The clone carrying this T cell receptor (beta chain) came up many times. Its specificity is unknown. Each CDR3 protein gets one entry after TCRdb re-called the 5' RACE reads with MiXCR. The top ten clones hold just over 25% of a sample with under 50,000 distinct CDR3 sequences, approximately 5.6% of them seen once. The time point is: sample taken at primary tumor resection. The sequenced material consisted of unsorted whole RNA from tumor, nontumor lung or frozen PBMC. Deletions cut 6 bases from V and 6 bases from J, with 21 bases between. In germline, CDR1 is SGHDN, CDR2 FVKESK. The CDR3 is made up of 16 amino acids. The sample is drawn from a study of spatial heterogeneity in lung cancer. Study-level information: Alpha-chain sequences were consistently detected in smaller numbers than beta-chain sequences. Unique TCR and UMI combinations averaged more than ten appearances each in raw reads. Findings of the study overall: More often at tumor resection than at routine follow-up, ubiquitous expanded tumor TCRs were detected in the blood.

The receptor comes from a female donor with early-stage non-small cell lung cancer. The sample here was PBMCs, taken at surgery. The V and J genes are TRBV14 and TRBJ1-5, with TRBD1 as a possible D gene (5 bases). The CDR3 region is CASSQSSRAECQPQHF. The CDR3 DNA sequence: TGTGCCAGCAGTCAAAGTTCCAGGGCGGAATGTCAGCCCCAGCATTTT.